This TCR beta chain comes out of a study of T cells in Graves' hyperthyroidism and ophthalmopathy. Researchers amplified the TCR beta CDR3 regions from RNA transcripts. A first-round RT-PCR of the TCR CDR3 used the HTBI primer set. MiXCR, run by TCRdb on the multiplex PCR reads, gives a single entry per CDR3 protein. In the table there are hundreds of thousands of distinct CDR3 sequences, roughly 20% of which are singletons. This clonotype was detected once. Its antigen is currently unknown. Relative to the germline gene, one junction end is altered; a read error may explain this. In germline, CDR1 is MNHEY, CDR2 SVGEGT. The CDR3 extends over 15 amino acids. Not enrolled were patients with uncontrolled infection, other autoimmune disease, pregnancy or lactation. Study-wide findings and caveats: Appearing also in blood were most of the thyroid clonotypes expanded above 0.001.

Sequencing used blood. This chain links TRBV6-2 or TRBV6-3 with TRBJ1-4, with no clear D. The TCR was taken from a man aged 25 to 40 with Graves' ophthalmopathy. This chain's CDR3 is CASSVAAVYNEELFF. DNA of the CDR3: TGTGCCAGCAGTGTGGCGGCAGTTTATAATGAAGAACTGTTTTTT.